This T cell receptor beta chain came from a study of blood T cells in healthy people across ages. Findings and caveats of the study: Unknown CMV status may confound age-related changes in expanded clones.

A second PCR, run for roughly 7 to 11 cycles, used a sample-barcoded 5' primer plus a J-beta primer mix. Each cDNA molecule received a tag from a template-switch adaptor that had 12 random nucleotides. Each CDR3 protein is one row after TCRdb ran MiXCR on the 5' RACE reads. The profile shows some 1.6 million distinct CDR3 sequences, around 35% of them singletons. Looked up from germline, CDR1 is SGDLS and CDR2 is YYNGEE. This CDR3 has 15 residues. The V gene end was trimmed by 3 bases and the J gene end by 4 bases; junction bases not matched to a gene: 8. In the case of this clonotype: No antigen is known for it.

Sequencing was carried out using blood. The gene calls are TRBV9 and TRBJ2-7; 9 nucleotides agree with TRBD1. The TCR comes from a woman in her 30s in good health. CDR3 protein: CASSGPGTGTYEQYF. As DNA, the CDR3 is TGTGCCAGCAGCGGGCCCGGGACAGGGACATACGAGCAGTACTTC.